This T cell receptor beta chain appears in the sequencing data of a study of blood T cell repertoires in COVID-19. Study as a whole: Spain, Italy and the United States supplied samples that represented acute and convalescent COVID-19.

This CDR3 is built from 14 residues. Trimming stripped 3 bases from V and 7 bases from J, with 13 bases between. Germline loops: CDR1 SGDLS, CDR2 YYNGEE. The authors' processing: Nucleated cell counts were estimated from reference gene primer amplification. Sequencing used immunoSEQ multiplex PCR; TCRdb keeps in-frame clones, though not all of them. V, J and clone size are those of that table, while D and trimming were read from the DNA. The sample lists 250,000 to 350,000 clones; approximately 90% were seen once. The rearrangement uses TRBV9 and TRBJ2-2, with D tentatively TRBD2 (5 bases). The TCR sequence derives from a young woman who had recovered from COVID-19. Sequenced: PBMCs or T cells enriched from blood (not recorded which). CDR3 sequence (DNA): TGTGCCAGCAGCGCCGCGGGTCGCGACGGGGAGCTGTTTTTT. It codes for CASSAAGRDGELFF.